This is a list of T cell receptor beta chains from one sample in a study of Ad26.COV2.S vaccination and SARS-CoV-2 variants. Clones were read by immunoSEQ multiplex PCR, and TCRdb kept only the in-frame ones, dropping some. The sample contains 400,000 to 450,000 clones, about 90% of which appear only once. The sequencing used peripheral blood, collected in a trial of Ad26.COV2.S vaccine versus placebo. These receptors all stem from a person between 18 and 65 years old who received the Ad26.COV2.S COVID-19 vaccine or a placebo. The CDR3 runs from the conserved cysteine through the conserved F or W. D genes are given only for firm matches. Size is stated for part of the rows, as once, few or many counts, or as a class when the clone is expanded.

V gene: TRBV27; J gene: TRBJ2-5; D gene: TRBD2; clone size: -; CDR3 DNA: TGTGCCAGCAGTACAGATTCGGCGGGAGTTCTCGAGACCCAGTACTTC; CDR3 protein: CASSTDSAGVLETQYF
V gene: TRBV28; J gene: TRBJ1-5; D gene: TRBD1; clone size: -; CDR3 DNA: TGTGCCAGCAGTTTATCCGACAGGGCTACTCAGCCCCAGCATTTT; CDR3 protein: CASSLSDRATQPQHF
V gene: TRBV24-1; J gene: TRBJ2-1; D gene: TRBD2; clone size: once; CDR3 DNA: TGTGCCACCAGTGAAACGACTAGCGGGAGTTCTAATGAGCAGTTCTTC; CDR3 protein: CATSETTSGSSNEQFF
V gene: TRBV11-1; J gene: TRBJ2-7; D gene: TRBD2; clone size: -; CDR3 DNA: TGTGCCAGCAGTCATCGACTAGCGGGTTTCTCCTACGAGCAGTACTTC; CDR3 protein: CASSHRLAGFSYEQYF
V gene: TRBV5-6; J gene: TRBJ2-3; D gene: -; clone size: once; CDR3 DNA: TGTGCCAGCAGCTTGGGGGCAGGAGTCACAGATACGCAGTATTTT; CDR3 protein: CASSLGAGVTDTQYF
V gene: TRBV25-1; J gene: TRBJ2-1; D gene: TRBD2; clone size: -; CDR3 DNA: TGTGCCAGCAGTGAGCCGGGACTAGGATACAATGAGCAGTTCTTC; CDR3 protein: CASSEPGLGYNEQFF
V gene: TRBV15; J gene: TRBJ1-6; D gene: -; clone size: few; CDR3 DNA: TGTGCCACCAGCCGAACTACTACCTCCTATAATTCACCCCTCCACTTT; CDR3 protein: CATSRTTTSYNSPLHF
V gene: TRBV29-1; J gene: TRBJ1-2; D gene: -; clone size: -; CDR3 DNA: TGCAGCGTCCCCGCCCCCACTAACTATGGCTACACCTTC; CDR3 protein: CSVPAPTNYGYTF
V gene: TRBV6-5; J gene: TRBJ1-5; D gene: TRBD1; clone size: -; CDR3 DNA: TGTGCCAGCAGTCCTACAGGGGGAACGTATCAGCCCCAGCATTTT; CDR3 protein: CASSPTGGTYQPQHF
V gene: TRBV28; J gene: TRBJ2-5; D gene: -; clone size: -; CDR3 DNA: TGTGCCAGCAGTCCCCCCGGGGAGACCCAGTACTTC; CDR3 protein: CASSPPGETQYF
V gene: TRBV2; J gene: TRBJ2-5; D gene: -; clone size: -; CDR3 DNA: TGTGCCAGCAATACCCTGGGCAGGGAGGAGACCCAGTACTTC; CDR3 protein: CASNTLGREETQYF
V gene: TRBV6-6; J gene: TRBJ2-7; D gene: -; clone size: few; CDR3 DNA: TGTGCCAGCAGTTACCGGGGACTTGCCTACGAGCAGTACTTC; CDR3 protein: CASSYRGLAYEQYF
V gene: TRBV29-1; J gene: TRBJ2-7; D gene: -; clone size: -; CDR3 DNA: TGCAGCGTTGAAGATATAGCGGACCCCTACGAGCAGTACTTC; CDR3 protein: CSVEDIADPYEQYF
V gene: TRBV24-1; J gene: TRBJ2-3; D gene: -; clone size: -; CDR3 DNA: TGTGCCACCAGTGACTTGACAGATACTAGCACAGATACGCAGTATTTT; CDR3 protein: CATSDLTDTSTDTQYF
V gene: TRBV4-1; J gene: TRBJ2-7; D gene: TRBD2; clone size: -; CDR3 DNA: TGCGCCAGCAGCCAATCCCCTAGCGGGACCTGGTCCTACGAGCAGTACTTC; CDR3 protein: CASSQSPSGTWSYEQYF
V gene: TRBV14; J gene: TRBJ2-1; D gene: TRBD2; clone size: -; CDR3 DNA: TGTGCCAGCAGCCGTAGCGGGAGAGGCGCTTTCTTC; CDR3 protein: CASSRSGRGAFF
V gene: TRBV5-4; J gene: TRBJ1-2; D gene: TRBD1; clone size: -; CDR3 DNA: TGTGCCAGCAGCACAGGGGGTCGCGGCTACACCTTC; CDR3 protein: CASSTGGRGYTF
V gene: TRBV4-2; J gene: TRBJ1-3; D gene: -; clone size: -; CDR3 DNA: TGTGCCAGCAGCCAAGCCGGGTCAACAGGAAACACCATATATTTT; CDR3 protein: CASSQAGSTGNTIYF
V gene: TRBV10-3; J gene: TRBJ2-7; D gene: TRBD2; clone size: -; CDR3 DNA: TGTGCCATCACCGATAGGACTAGCGGCTCCTACGAGCAGTACTTC; CDR3 protein: CAITDRTSGSYEQYF
V gene: TRBV5-1; J gene: TRBJ1-2; D gene: TRBD1; clone size: -; CDR3 DNA: TGCGCCAGCAGCTTCGACAGGGACTATGGCTACACCTTC; CDR3 protein: CASSFDRDYGYTF
V gene: TRBV29-1; J gene: TRBJ2-7; D gene: TRBD2; clone size: -; CDR3 DNA: TGCAGCGTTGTAGGTTCCGGGAGGGCCGCTTCCTACGAGCAGTACTTC; CDR3 protein: CSVVGSGRAASYEQYF
V gene: TRBV7-8; J gene: TRBJ2-5; D gene: -; clone size: -; CDR3 DNA: TGTGCCAGCAGCTTAGGAGGGGGTCAGACCCAGTACTTC; CDR3 protein: CASSLGGGQTQYF
V gene: TRBV25-1; J gene: TRBJ2-3; D gene: TRBD1; clone size: -; CDR3 DNA: TGTGCCAGCAGTGAATTGGGACAGAGCACAGATACGCAGTATTTT; CDR3 protein: CASSELGQSTDTQYF
V gene: TRBV9; J gene: TRBJ2-2; D gene: -; clone size: -; CDR3 DNA: TGTGCCAGCAGCGTAGGCCCCGGGACCACCGGGGAGCTGTTTTTT; CDR3 protein: CASSVGPGTTGELFF
V gene: TRBV24-1; J gene: TRBJ2-1; D gene: TRBD1; clone size: -; CDR3 DNA: TGTGCCACCAGTGACTCACAGGGGGACAGGCAGTTCTTC; CDR3 protein: CATSDSQGDRQFF
V gene: TRBV29-1; J gene: TRBJ2-7; D gene: -; clone size: -; CDR3 DNA: TGCAGCGTTGCCCTTTCCTACGAGCAGTACTTC; CDR3 protein: CSVALSYEQYF